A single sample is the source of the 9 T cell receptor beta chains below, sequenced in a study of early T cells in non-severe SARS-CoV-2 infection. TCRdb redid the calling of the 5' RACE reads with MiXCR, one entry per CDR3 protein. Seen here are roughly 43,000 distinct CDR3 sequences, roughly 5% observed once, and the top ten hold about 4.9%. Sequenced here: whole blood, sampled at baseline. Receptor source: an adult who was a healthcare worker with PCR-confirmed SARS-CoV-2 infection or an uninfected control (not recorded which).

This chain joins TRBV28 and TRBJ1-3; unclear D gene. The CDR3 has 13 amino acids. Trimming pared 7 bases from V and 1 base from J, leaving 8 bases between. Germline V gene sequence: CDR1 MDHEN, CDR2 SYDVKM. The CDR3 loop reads CASTVRSGNTIYF. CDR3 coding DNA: TGTGCCAGCACGGTTCGGTCTGGAAACACCATATATTTT.

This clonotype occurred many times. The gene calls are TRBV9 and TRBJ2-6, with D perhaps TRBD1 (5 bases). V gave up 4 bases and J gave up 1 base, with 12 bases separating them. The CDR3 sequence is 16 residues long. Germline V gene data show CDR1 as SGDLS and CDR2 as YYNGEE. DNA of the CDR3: TGTGCCAGCAGCTCCCCCAGGGCTTCTGGGGCCAACGTCCTGACTTTC. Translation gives CASSSPRASGANVLTF.

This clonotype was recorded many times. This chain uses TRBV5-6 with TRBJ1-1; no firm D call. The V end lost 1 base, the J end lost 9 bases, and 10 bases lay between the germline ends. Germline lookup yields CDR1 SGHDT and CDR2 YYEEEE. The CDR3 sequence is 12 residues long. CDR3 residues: CASSLPGVQAFF. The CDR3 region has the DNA TGTGCCAGCAGCTTGCCGGGCGTTCAAGCTTTCTTT.

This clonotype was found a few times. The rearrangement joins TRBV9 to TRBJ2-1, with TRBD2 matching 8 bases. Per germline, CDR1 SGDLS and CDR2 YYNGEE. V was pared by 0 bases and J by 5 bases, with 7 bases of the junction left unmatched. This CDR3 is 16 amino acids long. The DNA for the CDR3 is TGTGCCAGCAGCGTAGCGGGCGGGGGGAATAACAATGAGCAGTTCTTC. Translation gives CASSVAGGGNNNEQFF.

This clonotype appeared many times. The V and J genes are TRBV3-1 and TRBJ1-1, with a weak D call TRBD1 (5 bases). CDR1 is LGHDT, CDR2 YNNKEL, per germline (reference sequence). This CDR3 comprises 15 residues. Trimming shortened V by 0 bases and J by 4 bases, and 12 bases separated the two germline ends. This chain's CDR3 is CASSQDVDTSTEAFF. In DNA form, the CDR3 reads TGTGCCAGCAGCCAAGATGTGGACACCTCCACTGAAGCTTTCTTT.

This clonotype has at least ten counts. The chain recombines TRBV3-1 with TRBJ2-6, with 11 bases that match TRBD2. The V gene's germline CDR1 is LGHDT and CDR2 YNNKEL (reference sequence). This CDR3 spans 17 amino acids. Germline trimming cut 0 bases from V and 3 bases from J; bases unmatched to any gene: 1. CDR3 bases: TGTGCCAGCAGCCAAGATACTAGCGGGAGTGGGGCCAACGTCCTGACTTTC. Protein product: CASSQDTSGSGANVLTF.

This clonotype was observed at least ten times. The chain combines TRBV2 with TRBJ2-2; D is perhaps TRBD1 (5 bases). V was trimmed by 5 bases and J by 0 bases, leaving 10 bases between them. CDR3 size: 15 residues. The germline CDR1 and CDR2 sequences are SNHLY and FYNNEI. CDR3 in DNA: TGTGCCAGCAGTAAGGAACAGGCGAACACCGGGGAGCTGTTTTTT. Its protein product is CASSKEQANTGELFF. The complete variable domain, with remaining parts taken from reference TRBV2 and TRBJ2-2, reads EPEVTQTPSHQVTQMGQEVILRCVPISNHLYFYWYRQILGQKVEFLVSFYNNEISEKSEIFDDQFSVERPDGSNFTLKIRSTKLEDSAMYFCASSKEQANTGELFFGEGSRLTVL.

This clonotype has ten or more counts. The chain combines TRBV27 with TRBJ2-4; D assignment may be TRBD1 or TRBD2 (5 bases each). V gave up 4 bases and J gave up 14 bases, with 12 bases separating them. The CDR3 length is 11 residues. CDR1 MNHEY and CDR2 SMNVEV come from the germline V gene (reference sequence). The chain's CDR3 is CASSSQGTEYF. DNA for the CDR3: TGTGCCAGCAGTTCCCAAGGGACCGAGTACTTC.

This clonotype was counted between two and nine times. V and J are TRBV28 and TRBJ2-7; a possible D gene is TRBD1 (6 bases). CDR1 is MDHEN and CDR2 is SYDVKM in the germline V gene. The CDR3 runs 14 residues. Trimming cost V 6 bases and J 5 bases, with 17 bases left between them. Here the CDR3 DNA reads TGTGCCAGCAGACCCATCCAGGGGTGGCACGAGCAGTACTTC. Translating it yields CASRPIQGWHEQYF.